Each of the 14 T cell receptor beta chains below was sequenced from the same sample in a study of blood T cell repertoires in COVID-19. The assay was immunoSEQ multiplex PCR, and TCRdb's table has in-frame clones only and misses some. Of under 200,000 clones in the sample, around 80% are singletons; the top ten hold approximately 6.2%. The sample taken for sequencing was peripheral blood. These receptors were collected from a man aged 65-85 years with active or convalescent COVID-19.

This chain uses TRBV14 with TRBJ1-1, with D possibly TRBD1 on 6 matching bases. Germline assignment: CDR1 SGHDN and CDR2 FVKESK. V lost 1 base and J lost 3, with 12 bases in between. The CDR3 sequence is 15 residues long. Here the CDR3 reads CASSQVAGADTEAFF. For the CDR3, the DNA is TGTGCCAGCAGCCAAGTGGCAGGGGCGGACACTGAAGCTTTCTTT.

This CDR3 is CASSLGTSSKSGNTIYF. In DNA, the CDR3 is TGTGCCAGCAGCTTAGGGACTTCCTCAAAGTCTGGAAACACCATATATTTT. The genes are TRBV7-6 and TRBJ1-3, with no clear D. V gave up 1 base and J gave up 1 base, with 14 bases separating them. This CDR3 region has 17 residues. In germline, CDR1 is SGHVS, CDR2 FNYEAQ.

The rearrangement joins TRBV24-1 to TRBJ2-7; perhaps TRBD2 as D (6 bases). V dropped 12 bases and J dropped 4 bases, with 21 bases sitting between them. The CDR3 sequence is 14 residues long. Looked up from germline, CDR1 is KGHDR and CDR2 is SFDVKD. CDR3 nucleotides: TGTGCCCGTGGGTTGGGGCGGGAACCTTACGAGCAGTACTTC. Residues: CARGLGREPYEQYF.

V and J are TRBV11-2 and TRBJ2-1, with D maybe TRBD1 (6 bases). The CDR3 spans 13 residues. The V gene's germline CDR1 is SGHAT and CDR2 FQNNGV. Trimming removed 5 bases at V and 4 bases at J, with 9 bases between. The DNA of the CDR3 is TGTGCCAGCAGCCGGACAGTTTACAATGAGCAGTTCTTC. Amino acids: CASSRTVYNEQFF.

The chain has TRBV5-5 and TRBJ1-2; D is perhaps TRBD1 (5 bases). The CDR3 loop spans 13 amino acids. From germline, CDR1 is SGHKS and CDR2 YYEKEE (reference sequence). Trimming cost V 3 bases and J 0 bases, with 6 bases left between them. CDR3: CASSSDTNYGYTF. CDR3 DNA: TGTGCCAGCAGCTCGGACACTAACTATGGCTACACCTTC.

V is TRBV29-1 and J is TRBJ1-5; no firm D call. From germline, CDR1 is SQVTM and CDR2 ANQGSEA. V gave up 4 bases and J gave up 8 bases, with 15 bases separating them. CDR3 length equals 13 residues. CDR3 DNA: TGCAGCGTTGCGTCGCGGGAGAATGAGCCCCAGCATTTT. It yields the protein CSVASRENEPQHF.

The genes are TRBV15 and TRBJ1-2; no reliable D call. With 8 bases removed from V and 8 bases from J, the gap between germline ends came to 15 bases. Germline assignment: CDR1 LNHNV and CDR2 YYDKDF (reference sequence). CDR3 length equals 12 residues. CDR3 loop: CATSRGSGGYTF. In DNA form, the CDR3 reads TGTGCCACCTCTCGCGGAAGTGGGGGCTACACCTTC.

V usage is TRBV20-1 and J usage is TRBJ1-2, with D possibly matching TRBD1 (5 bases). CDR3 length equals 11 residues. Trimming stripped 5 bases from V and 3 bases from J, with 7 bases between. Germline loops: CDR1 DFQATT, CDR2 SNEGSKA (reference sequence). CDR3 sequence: CSAQTDYGYTF. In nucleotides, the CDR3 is TGCAGTGCTCAGACAGACTATGGCTACACCTTC.

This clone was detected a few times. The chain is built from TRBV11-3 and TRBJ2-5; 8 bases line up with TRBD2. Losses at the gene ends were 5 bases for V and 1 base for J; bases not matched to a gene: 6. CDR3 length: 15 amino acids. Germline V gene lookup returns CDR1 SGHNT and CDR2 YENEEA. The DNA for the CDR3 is TGTGCCAGCAGCAAACGGGGGGGGGCCCAAGAGACCCAGTACTTC. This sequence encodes CASSKRGGAQETQYF.

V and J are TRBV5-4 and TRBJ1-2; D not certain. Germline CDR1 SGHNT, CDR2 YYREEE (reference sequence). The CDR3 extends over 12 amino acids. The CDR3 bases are TGTGCAACCCGCGGAGCTTTCTATGGCTACACCTTC. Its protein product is CATRGAFYGYTF.

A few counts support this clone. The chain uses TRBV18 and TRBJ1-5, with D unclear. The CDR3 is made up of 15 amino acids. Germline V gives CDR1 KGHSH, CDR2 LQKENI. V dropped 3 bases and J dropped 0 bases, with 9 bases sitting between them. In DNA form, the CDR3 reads TGTGCCAGCTCACCGGAGAGATATAGCAATCAGCCCCAGCATTTT. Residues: CASSPERYSNQPQHF.

The CDR3 DNA reads as TGTGCCACCAGTGACAAGGGACTAGCGGGGGGCAGATTTCCCTACAATGAGCAGTTCTTC. It codes for CATSDKGLAGGRFPYNEQFF. V usage is TRBV24-1 and J usage is TRBJ2-1; 15 bases agree with TRBD2. The J segment lost 2 bases and the V segment lost 4 bases, leaving 11 bases of the junction unmatched. Per germline, CDR1 KGHDR and CDR2 SFDVKD. CDR3 length equals 20 residues.

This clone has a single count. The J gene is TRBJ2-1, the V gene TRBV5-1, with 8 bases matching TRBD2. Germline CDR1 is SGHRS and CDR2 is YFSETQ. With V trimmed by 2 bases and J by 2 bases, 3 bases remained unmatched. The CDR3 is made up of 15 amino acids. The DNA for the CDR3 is TGCGCCAGCAGCTTCTTAGCGGGGCCCTACAATGAGCAGTTCTTC. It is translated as CASSFLAGPYNEQFF.

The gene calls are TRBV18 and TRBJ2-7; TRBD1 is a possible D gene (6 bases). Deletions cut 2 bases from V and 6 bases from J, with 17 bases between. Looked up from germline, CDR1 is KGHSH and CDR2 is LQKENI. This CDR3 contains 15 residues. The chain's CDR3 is CASSPSAGDSAEQYF. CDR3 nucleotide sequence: TGTGCCAGCTCACCATCGGCAGGGGATTCGGCCGAGCAGTACTTC.